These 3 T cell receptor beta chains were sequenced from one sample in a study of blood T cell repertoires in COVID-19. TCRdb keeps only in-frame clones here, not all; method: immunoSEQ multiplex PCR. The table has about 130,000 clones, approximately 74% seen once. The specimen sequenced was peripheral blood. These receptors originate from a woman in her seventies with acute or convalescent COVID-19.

As DNA, the CDR3 is TGTGCCAGCAGCCCCGAATCGACAGGACTCTATGGCTACACCTTC. Translated: CASSPESTGLYGYTF. V usage is TRBV7-2 and J usage is TRBJ1-2, with D possibly TRBD1 on 6 matching bases. Deletions cut 5 bases from V and 4 bases from J, with 17 bases between. Germline CDR1 SGHTA, CDR2 FQGNSA. The CDR3 totals 15 residues.

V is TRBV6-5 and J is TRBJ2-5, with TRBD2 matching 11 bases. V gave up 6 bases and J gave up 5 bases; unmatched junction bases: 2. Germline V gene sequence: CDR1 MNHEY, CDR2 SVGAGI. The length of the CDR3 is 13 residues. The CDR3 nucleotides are TGTGCCAGCAGACTAGCGGGAGATGAGACCCAGTACTTC. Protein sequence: CASRLAGDETQYF.

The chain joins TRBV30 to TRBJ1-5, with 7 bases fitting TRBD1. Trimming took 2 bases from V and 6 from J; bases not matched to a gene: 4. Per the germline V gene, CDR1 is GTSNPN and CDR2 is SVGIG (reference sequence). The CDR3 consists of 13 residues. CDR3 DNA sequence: TGTGCCTGGAGTCGACAGGGAGGTCAGCCCCAGCATTTT. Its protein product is CAWSRQGGQPQHF. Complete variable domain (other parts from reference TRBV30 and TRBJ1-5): SQTIHQWPATLVQPVGSPLSLECTVEGTSNPNLYWYRQAAGRGLQLLFYSVGIGQISSEVPQNLSASRPQDRQFILSSKKLLLSDSGFYLCAWSRQGGQPQHFGDGTRLSIL.